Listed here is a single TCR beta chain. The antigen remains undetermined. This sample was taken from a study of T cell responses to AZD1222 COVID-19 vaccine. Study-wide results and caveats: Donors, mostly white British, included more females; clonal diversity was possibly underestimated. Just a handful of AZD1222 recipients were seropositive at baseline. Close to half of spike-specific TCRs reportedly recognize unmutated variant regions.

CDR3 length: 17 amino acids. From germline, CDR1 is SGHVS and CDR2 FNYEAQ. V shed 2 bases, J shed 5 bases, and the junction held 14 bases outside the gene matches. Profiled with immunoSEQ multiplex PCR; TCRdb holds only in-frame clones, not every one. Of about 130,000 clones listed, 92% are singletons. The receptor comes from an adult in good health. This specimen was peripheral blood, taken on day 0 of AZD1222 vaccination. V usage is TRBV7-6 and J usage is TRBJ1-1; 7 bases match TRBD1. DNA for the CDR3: TGTGCCAGCAGCTTAACCCCGACAGGGATTCTACTGACTGAAGCTTTCTTT. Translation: CASSLTPTGILLTEAFF.